One sample yielded the 21 T cell receptor beta chains listed below, sequenced in a study of blood T cell repertoires in COVID-19. Libraries were prepared by immunoSEQ multiplex PCR; TCRdb keeps only in-frame clonotypes and omits some of them. The table shows approximately 150,000 clones, with more than 80% occurring only once. The specimen was peripheral blood. These receptors all stem from a human donor in a cohort sampled during active COVID-19.

In this sample, this clone turned up once. This rearrangement joins TRBV9 to TRBJ2-2; TRBD2 might be the D (6 bases). Trimming took 2 bases from V and 6 from J, leaving 8 bases between them. Looked up from germline, CDR1 is SGDLS and CDR2 is YYNGEE. The length of the CDR3 is 13 residues. CDR3: CASSVASAGELFF. The CDR3 DNA reads as TGTGCCAGCAGCGTTGCTAGCGCCGGGGAGCTGTTTTTT.

The chain combines TRBV7-9 with TRBJ2-1, with TRBD2 matching over 10 bases. The J segment lost 7 bases and the V segment lost 4 bases, leaving 10 bases of the junction unmatched. CDR1 and CDR2 from the germline V gene are SEHNR and FQNEAQ (reference sequence). The CDR3 is made up of 16 amino acids. Here the CDR3 reads CASSSTGLARLNEQFF. CDR3 DNA sequence: TGTGCCAGCAGCTCAACGGGACTAGCGCGATTGAATGAGCAGTTCTTC.

This clone was seen once. The chain recombines TRBV11-2 with TRBJ2-3; 8 nucleotides line up with TRBD2. Germline assignment: CDR1 SGHAT and CDR2 FQNNGV. This CDR3 comprises 15 residues. Losses at the gene ends were 0 bases for V and 5 bases for J; bases not matched to a gene: 4. CDR3 amino acids: CASSLDGRAGDTQYF. CDR3 nucleotide sequence: TGTGCCAGCAGCTTAGACGGGAGGGCAGGAGATACGCAGTATTTT.

The chain couples TRBV9 to TRBJ2-1; 11 nucleotides align to TRBD2. V shed 3 bases and J 9 bases; nucleotides not matched to a gene: 8. Germline V lookup: CDR1 SGDLS, CDR2 YYNGEE. The CDR3 extends over 15 amino acids. CDR3 sequence reads: CASSELYSGRGEQFF. CDR3 sequence (DNA): TGTGCCAGCAGCGAGTTATATAGCGGGAGGGGTGAGCAGTTCTTC.

The chain is built from TRBV30 and TRBJ1-3, with a weak D call TRBD1 (5 bases). Trimming took off 0 bases at V and 0 bases at J, with 12 bases between the two ends. CDR3 length equals 16 residues. Germline V gives CDR1 GTSNPN, CDR2 SVGIG (reference sequence). DNA of the CDR3: TGTGCCTGGAGTGTAGGGGCCAGCATCTCTGGAAACACCATATATTTT. Translating it yields CAWSVGASISGNTIYF.

The rearrangement links TRBV5-1 to TRBJ2-1; 12 bases are a match to TRBD2. Germline V CDR1 and CDR2: SGHRS, YFSETQ. The CDR3 runs 17 residues. The junction had 7 bases not matched to a gene; V was cut back by 0 bases and J by 6 bases. In DNA form, the CDR3 reads TGCGCCAGCAGCTTGGGACTAGCGGGAGCGGAGGGCAATGAGCAGTTCTTC. Amino acids: CASSLGLAGAEGNEQFF.

The rearrangement links TRBV5-6 to TRBJ2-7; D remains unclear. Germline V CDR1 and CDR2: SGHDT, YYEEEE. This CDR3 has 13 residues. Trimming removed 4 bases from V and 5 bases from J, with 13 bases in between. The CDR3 sequence is CASSPIFSHEQYF. The CDR3 DNA reads as TGTGCCAGCAGCCCTATTTTTTCCCACGAGCAGTACTTC.

The V and J genes are TRBV5-1 and TRBJ2-7; a possible D gene is TRBD1 (7 bases). The CDR3 length is 13 residues. Trimming removed 4 bases from V and 3 bases from J, with 11 bases in between. The germline gives CDR1 SGHRS, CDR2 YFSETQ. CDR3 sequence: CASSGGDSYEQYF. CDR3 bases: TGCGCCAGCAGCGGCGGGGACAGCTACGAGCAGTACTTC.

At least ten counts were recorded for this clone. The chain carries TRBV29-1 and TRBJ1-1, with D possibly TRBD1 on 6 matching bases. CDR1 and CDR2 (germline): SQVTM, ANQGSEA. The CDR3 runs to 12 residues. V was pared by 5 bases and J by 5 bases, with 12 bases between. The CDR3 bases are TGCAGCGTTTTTAACAGGGAAACTGAAGCTTTCTTT. Amino acid sequence: CSVFNRETEAFF.

This clone appeared a single time. The CDR3 loop is CASSLNGRGYNEQFF. In DNA form, the CDR3 reads TGTGCCAGCAGCTTGAACGGGAGAGGTTACAATGAGCAGTTCTTC. The gene calls are TRBV5-4 and TRBJ2-1, with a tentative D call TRBD2 (6 bases). Germline CDR1 is SGHNT and CDR2 is YYREEE (reference sequence). The V and J ends lost 1 base and 4 bases respectively, with 12 bases between them. The CDR3 covers 15 residues.

The chain combines TRBV27 with TRBJ2-7, with 13 bases matching TRBD2. The CDR3 has 17 amino acids. V was pared by 5 bases and J by 3 bases, with 10 bases of the junction left unmatched. Per the germline V gene, CDR1 is MNHEY and CDR2 is SMNVEV (reference sequence). CDR3 loop: CASSPRTSGRGVYEQYV. The CDR3 DNA sequence: TGTGCCAGCAGTCCCCGGACTAGCGGGAGAGGGGTCTACGAGCAGTACGTC.

The chain joins TRBV19 to TRBJ2-3; 7 nucleotides match TRBD2. CDR1 is LNHDA, CDR2 SQIVND, per germline (reference sequence). CDR3 length: 18 amino acids. V was clipped by 6 bases and J by 2 bases; unmatched bases: 17. The CDR3 spells CASSQAPVGLPNTDTQYF. Here the CDR3 DNA reads TGTGCCAGTAGCCAGGCGCCTGTGGGACTACCCAACACAGATACGCAGTATTTT.

The chain couples TRBV5-1 to TRBJ2-7; D remains ambiguous. Trimming shortened V by 0 bases and J by 2 bases, and 6 bases separated the two germline ends. Germline values: CDR1 SGHRS, CDR2 YFSETQ. The CDR3 runs to 13 residues. CDR3 bases: TGCGCCAGCAGCTTGGAGAGAGCCTACGAGCAGTACTTC. Amino acids: CASSLERAYEQYF.

V gene TRBV7-8 combines with J gene TRBJ1-3; maybe TRBD1 (5 bases). This CDR3 spans 13 amino acids. The V gene's germline CDR1 is SGHVS and CDR2 FQNEAQ. V lost 8 bases, J lost 4 bases, and 12 bases lay in between. CDR3 region: CASGQGEGNTIYF. In DNA, the CDR3 is TGTGCCAGCGGGCAGGGTGAGGGAAACACCATATATTTT. Combining the CDR3 with reference TRBV7-8 and TRBJ1-3 gives the whole variable domain GAGVSQSPRYKVAKRGQDVALRCDPISGHVSLFWYQQALGQGPEFLTYFQNEAQLDKSGLPSDRFFAERPEGSVSTLKIQRTQQEDSAVYLCASGQGEGNTIYFGEGSWLTVV.

The chain links TRBV5-6 to TRBJ1-6; TRBD1 agrees at 7 bases. Germline V CDR1 and CDR2: SGHDT, YYEEEE. Trimming took 0 bases from V and 0 from J; bases not matched to a gene: 0. The CDR3 runs to 16 residues. The CDR3 DNA reads as TGTGCCAGCAGCTTGGGGGACAGCTCCTATAATTCACCCCTCCACTTT. Residues: CASSLGDSSYNSPLHF.

The chain links TRBV19 to TRBJ2-7; D gene uncertain. Trimming took off 10 bases at V and 4 bases at J, with 11 bases between the two ends. Germline CDR1 reads LNHDA; CDR2 reads SQIVND (reference sequence). The length of the CDR3 is 11 residues. CDR3 nucleotide sequence: TGTGCCACCCTAGACGGTTACGAGCAGTACTTC. This translates into CATLDGYEQYF.

The chain is built from TRBV4-2 and TRBJ2-2; unclear D gene. The CDR3 has 16 residues. Germline-derived CDR1 and CDR2 are LGHNA and YNFKEQ. V was trimmed by 0 bases and J by 3 bases, leaving 11 bases between them. CDR3 loop: CASSQDWRSDTGELFF. CDR3 nucleotide sequence: TGTGCCAGCAGCCAAGACTGGCGGTCGGACACCGGGGAGCTGTTTTTT.

The chain couples TRBV5-4 to TRBJ2-1; 7 nucleotides agree with TRBD2. The V gene end was trimmed by 0 bases and the J gene end by 7 bases; junction bases not matched to a gene: 4. From germline, CDR1 is SGHNT and CDR2 YYREEE (reference sequence). The CDR3 is 14 residues long. Here the CDR3 reads CASSLGLAVNEQFF. The CDR3 DNA follows: TGTGCCAGCAGCTTGGGACTAGCTGTGAATGAGCAGTTCTTC.

Here the CDR3 DNA reads TGTGCCAGCAGTGAGGGGACAGGGACCTACAATGAGCAGTTCTTC. Amino acid sequence: CASSEGTGTYNEQFF. The genes are TRBV6-1 and TRBJ2-1; the match to TRBD1 covers 9 bases. In germline, CDR1 is MNHNS, CDR2 SASEGT. The CDR3 is made up of 15 amino acids. V shed 3 bases and J 2 bases; nucleotides not matched to a gene: 2.

This clone is a singleton in its sample. This rearrangement joins TRBV19 to TRBJ1-1; 12 bases fit TRBD1. Germline loops: CDR1 LNHDA, CDR2 SQIVND (reference sequence). This CDR3 region has 16 residues. V shed 2 bases and J 5 bases; nucleotides not matched to a gene: 6. CDR3 bases: TGTGCCAGTAGTATACTGGGGACAGGGGGCTGGACTGAAGCTTTCTTT. This translates into CASSILGTGGWTEAFF.

The genes are TRBV5-1 and TRBJ2-5; TRBD2 is a possible D gene (7 bases). Germline loops: CDR1 SGHRS, CDR2 YFSETQ. Between the trimmed V and J ends, which lost 0 bases and 5 bases, there was a span of 11 bases. This CDR3 has 14 amino acids. CDR3 nucleotides: TGCGCCAGCAGCTTGGGCAGGGGAGGGGAGACCCAGTACTTC. Translating gives CASSLGRGGETQYF.